Detailed here is one T cell receptor beta chain. This entry is derived from a study of blood T cell repertoires in COVID-19. As handled by the study authors: Using reference gene primer amplification, nucleated cell counts were estimated. Clones were sequenced by immunoSEQ multiplex PCR, and TCRdb holds only the in-frame ones, with some missing. V and J calls plus clone size are reproduced from that table; the DNA served to infer D and trimming. The sample records over 300,000 clones, about 91% being singletons. The ends lost 1 base at V and 2 bases at J; junction bases unmatched: 13. CDR3 length: 18 residues. Germline V gene lookup returns CDR1 MNHEY and CDR2 SMNVEV (reference sequence). Those who participated ranged in age from roughly 18 to 90 years and resided in some 24 US areas.

The specimen sequenced was PBMCs or T cells enriched from blood (not recorded which). V gene TRBV27 combines with J gene TRBJ1-2; TRBD1 aligns across 7 bases. The clonotype comes from a woman in her forties who had recovered from COVID-19. The CDR3 is CASSLFGTVLTWNYGYTF. CDR3 coding DNA: TGTGCCAGCAGTTTATTTGGGACAGTTCTCACTTGGAACTATGGCTACACCTTC.